A single sample is the source of the 15 T cell receptor beta chains below, sequenced in a study of cytomegalovirus exposure and HLA in healthy donors. Clones were sequenced by immunoSEQ multiplex PCR, and TCRdb holds only the in-frame ones, with some missing. The sample consists of roughly 62,000 clones, around nine tenths of them appearing once. What was sequenced was PBMCs. Receptor source: a woman in her thirties in good health and CMV-seronegative.

This clone appeared once. This rearrangement joins TRBV27 to TRBJ2-3; weak D call: TRBD2 (5 bases). Germline CDR1 MNHEY, CDR2 SMNVEV (reference sequence). V was clipped by 5 bases and J by 0 bases, with 9 bases between them. The CDR3 is 14 amino acids. In DNA, the CDR3 is TGTGCCAGCAGTATGGACTTTAGCACAGATACGCAGTATTTT. Its translation is CASSMDFSTDTQYF.

The CDR3 sequence: CASTFTSQETQYF. CDR3 coding DNA: TGCGCCAGCACCTTCACATCCCAAGAGACCCAGTACTTC. V usage is TRBV5-1 and J usage is TRBJ2-5; D uncertain. There are 13 residues in the CDR3. V was trimmed by 6 bases and J by 1 base, leaving 10 bases between them. Germline CDR1 and CDR2: SGHRS and YFSETQ.

This rearrangement joins TRBV7-2 to TRBJ1-3; 12 nucleotides line up with TRBD1. The CDR3 covers 18 residues. CDR1 is SGHTA and CDR2 is FQGNSA in the germline V gene. V was pared by 5 bases and J by 2 bases, with 10 bases of the junction left unmatched. The CDR3 nucleotides read TGTGCCAGCAGCATCCGGGACAGGGGGCTTTCGGCTGGAAACACCATATATTTT. This encodes CASSIRDRGLSAGNTIYF.

This clone was picked up one time. The chain combines TRBV21-1 with TRBJ1-1. TRBV21-1 is recorded as a pseudogene. The CDR3 has 12 amino acids. This chain's CDR3 is CASSRGFPEAFF. Written as DNA, the CDR3 is TGTGCCAGCAGCAGAGGTTTCCCTGAAGCTTTCTTT.

The chain is built from TRBV2 and TRBJ1-1; D may be TRBD1 (6 bases). V shed 7 bases and J shed 2 bases, with 17 bases lying between them. This CDR3 is built from 15 residues. Germline-derived CDR1 and CDR2 are SNHLY and FYNNEI. CDR3 bases: TGTGCCAGCACTGTACAGGGTTCTTTAAACACTGAAGCTTTCTTT. It is translated as CASTVQGSLNTEAFF.

V is TRBV5-5 and J is TRBJ2-7, with D perhaps TRBD1 (5 bases). The V gene lost 3 bases and the J gene lost 5 bases, with 15 bases spanning the gap. CDR1 SGHKS and CDR2 YYEKEE come from the germline V gene (reference sequence). This CDR3 spans 14 amino acids. CDR3 sequence (DNA): TGTGCCAGCAGCTCTAACTCGCAGGGTAACGAGCAGTACTTC. This gives the protein CASSSNSQGNEQYF.

V and J are TRBV5-1 and TRBJ2-1; 11 bases are shared with TRBD2. The V gene end was trimmed by 5 bases and the J gene end by 10 bases; junction bases not matched to a gene: 14. From germline, CDR1 is SGHRS and CDR2 YFSETQ. This CDR3 region has 16 residues. The chain's CDR3 is CASRISGTSGLREQFF. The CDR3 region has the DNA TGCGCCAGCAGAATATCCGGGACTAGCGGACTAAGGGAGCAGTTCTTC.

DNA for the CDR3: TGCAGCGTTGACCCTCAGGGCGTTTTCTACAATGAGCAGTTCTTC. Its protein product is CSVDPQGVFYNEQFF. The rearrangement uses TRBV29-1 and TRBJ2-1; perhaps TRBD1 as D (5 bases). The CDR3 totals 15 residues. Looked up from germline, CDR1 is SQVTM and CDR2 is ANQGSEA. The V end was cut by 3 bases, the J end by 3 bases, with 15 bases between.

This clone occurred a few times. The chain combines TRBV7-9 with TRBJ2-5; 11 bases fit TRBD1. The germline V gene encodes CDR1 SEHNR and CDR2 FQNEAQ (reference sequence). The trim removed 5 bases at V and 5 bases at J, leaving 10 bases unmatched. The CDR3 spans 16 residues. The CDR3 bases are TGTGCCAGCAGCCCCGGCCGGGACAGGGGGGTGGAGACCCAGTACTTC. It is translated as CASSPGRDRGVETQYF. Filled out from reference TRBV7-9 and TRBJ2-5, the complete variable domain reads DTGVSQNPRHKITKRGQNVTFRCDPISEHNRLYWYRQTLGQGPEFLTYFQNEAQLEKSRLLSDRFSAERPKGSFSTLEIQRTEQGDSAMYLCASSPGRDRGVETQYFGPGTRLLVL.

The V gene is TRBV6-5, the J gene TRBJ2-3, with TRBD2 matching 9 bases. The CDR3 is 15 amino acids. The V gene end was trimmed by 2 bases and the J gene end by 3 bases; junction bases not matched to a gene: 3. Germline V gene sequence: CDR1 MNHEY, CDR2 SVGAGI. As DNA, the CDR3 is TGTGCCAGCAGTTACCCTGCGGGGGGGACAGATACGCAGTATTTT. It yields the protein CASSYPAGGTDTQYF.

The rearrangement uses TRBV19 and TRBJ1-2, with 8 positions matching TRBD1. The V segment lost 5 bases and the J segment 10 bases; nucleotides outside the gene matches: 9. This CDR3 has 13 amino acids. Germline lookup yields CDR1 LNHDA and CDR2 SQIVND (reference sequence). The CDR3 DNA reads as TGTGCCAGTAGTGGACAGGGAGTAATGGACTACACCTTC. This codes for CASSGQGVMDYTF. Drawing the rest from reference TRBV19 and TRBJ1-2, the complete variable domain is DGGITQSPKYLFRKEGQNVTLSCEQNLNHDAMYWYRQDPGQGLRLIYYSQIVNDFQKGDIAEGYSVSREKKESFPLTVTSAQKNPTAFYLCASSGQGVMDYTFGSGTRLTVV.

This chain uses TRBV7-9 with TRBJ2-5, with TRBD2 matching over 10 bases. The CDR3 covers 16 residues. Trimming at V came to 5 bases and at J to 2 bases, leaving 8 bases not matched to a gene. The germline gives CDR1 SEHNR, CDR2 FQNEAQ (reference sequence). The CDR3 spells CASSPRTSGRQETQYF. CDR3 nucleotide sequence: TGTGCCAGCAGCCCCAGGACTAGCGGTCGACAAGAGACCCAGTACTTC.

The rearrangement joins TRBV6-1 to TRBJ1-2; D is unclear. CDR1 and CDR2 (germline): MNHNS, SASEGT. The V and J ends lost 5 bases and 8 bases respectively, with 9 bases between them. The CDR3 extends over 11 amino acids. CDR3 residues: CASSSQVGYTF. Written as DNA, the CDR3 is TGTGCCAGCAGTTCACAAGTGGGCTACACCTTC.

This clone occurred once. This chain uses TRBV15 with TRBJ2-7; 9 bases align to TRBD1. Germline CDR1 and CDR2: LNHNV and YYDKDF (reference sequence). The CDR3 loop spans 15 amino acids. Trimming at V came to 1 base and at J to 2 bases, leaving 3 bases not matched to a gene. Here the CDR3 reads CATSRVTGGTYEQYF. CDR3 DNA: TGTGCCACCAGCAGAGTCACAGGGGGCACCTACGAGCAGTACTTC. Full variable domain (rest looked up from reference TRBV15 and TRBJ2-7): DAMVIQNPRYQVTQFGKPVTLSCSQTLNHNVMYWYQQKSSQAPKLLFHYYDKDFNNEADTPDNFQSRRPNTSFCFLDIRSPGLGDTAMYLCATSRVTGGTYEQYFGPGTRLTVT.

The genes are TRBV9 and TRBJ2-4; 7 bases fit TRBD2. V was pared by 0 bases and J by 1 base, with 4 bases of the junction left unmatched. The CDR3 loop spans 16 amino acids. Germline-derived CDR1 and CDR2 are SGDLS and YYNGEE. The CDR3 nucleotides read TGTGCCAGCAGCGTAGGCGGGGGAGGGGCCAAAAACATTCAGTACTTC. This codes for CASSVGGGGAKNIQYF.